The rows below give T cell receptor beta chains drawn from one sample of a study of STAT5B mutations in CD4+ large granular lymphocyte leukemia. Produced via immunoSEQ multiplex PCR; TCRdb's table is partial and in-frame only. The top ten hold approximately 1.6% of the sample, which has some 30,000 clones, 68% seen once. Input material: CD4+ T cells from blood buffy coats. These receptors were obtained from a human donor in good health. Both conserved end residues are part of each CDR3. A D gene is named only where the DNA matches it firmly. Not all rows give a size; the values are once, few, many and, for expanded clones, a class.

TRBV7-3,TRBD1,NA,TRBJ2-3,TGTGCCAGCAGTCCGGGACAGGGTAGCACAGATACGCAGTATTTT,CASSPGQGSTDTQYF
TRBV19,TRBD1,NA,TRBJ1-1,TGTGCCAGTAGTTCCGGGACAGGGTTCCCTCCTGAAGCTTTCTTT,CASSSGTGFPPEAFF
TRBV5-1,TRBD1,few,TRBJ1-4,TGCGCCAGCAGCAAGGGACAGGGGAACCCTAATGAAAAACTGTTTTTT,CASSKGQGNPNEKLFF
TRBV7-2,NA,medium-sized,TRBJ2-5,TGTGCCAGCAGCCCCCGTTACGGGTCCCAAGAGACCCAGTACTTC,CASSPRYGSQETQYF
TRBV18,NA,NA,TRBJ2-7,TGTGCCAGCTCCCAGGGACCGGGCGAGCAGTACTTC,CASSQGPGEQYF
TRBV27,NA,few,TRBJ1-1,TGTGCCAGCAGTTTCGGGGGGCCGGGCACTGAAGCTTTCTTT,CASSFGGPGTEAFF
TRBV9,TRBD1,NA,TRBJ2-3,TGTGCCAGCAGCGTAGAACAGGGGCGGGTCACAGATACGCAGTATTTT,CASSVEQGRVTDTQYF
TRBV7-2,NA,NA,TRBJ2-5,TGTGCCAGCGGCGGCCTCGGTGAGACCCAGTACTTC,CASGGLGETQYF
TRBV7-2,NA,NA,TRBJ1-6,TGTGCCAGCAGCTTAGCGATAGGGATTTTGAATTCACCCCTCCACTTT,CASSLAIGILNSPLHF
TRBV19,TRBD1,NA,TRBJ2-7,TGTGCCAGTACCTTGGGGGACAGTGGATACTACGAGCAGTACTTC,CASTLGDSGYYEQYF
TRBV7-8,NA,NA,TRBJ2-7,TGTGCCAGCAGCTTAGGGCGGGGCCCCTACGAGCAGTACTTC,CASSLGRGPYEQYF
TRBV2,NA,NA,TRBJ2-6,TGTGCCAGCAGCGGGGACGGTGCTGGGGCCAACGTCCTGACTTTC,CASSGDGAGANVLTF
TRBV4-3,NA,NA,TRBJ1-3,TGCGCCAGCAGCCAAGATTCCTCCCGCTCTGGAAACACCATATATTTT,CASSQDSSRSGNTIYF
TRBV6-6,TRBD1,NA,TRBJ2-5,TGTGCCAGCAGTTGGGACAGCCAAGAGACCCAGTACTTC,CASSWDSQETQYF
TRBV7-2,NA,NA,TRBJ1-2,TGTGCCAGCAGCTTAGGTGGGGGAGGGGGCTACACCTTC,CASSLGGGGGYTF
TRBV4-1,TRBD1,NA,TRBJ1-1,TGCGCCAGCAGCCGGACCGGGACAGGGGGTGGTGGCACTGAAGCTTTCTTT,CASSRTGTGGGGTEAFF
TRBV29-1,NA,NA,TRBJ2-1,TGCAGCGCGGGTGGAGGGAGCTCCTACAATGAGCAGTTCTTC,CSAGGGSSYNEQFF
TRBV18,NA,NA,TRBJ1-4,TGTGCCAGCTCACCAGGGGGCATGGGTGAAAAACTGTTTTTT,CASSPGGMGEKLFF
TRBV7-9,TRBD1,NA,TRBJ1-4,TGTGCCAGCAGCTCTCTCAGGGGGCTTAGTGAAAAACTGTTTTTT,CASSSLRGLSEKLFF
TRBV19,TRBD1,few,TRBJ2-5,TGTGCCAGTAGTCCCGGGACAGGGTCTAGGACCCAGTACTTC,CASSPGTGSRTQYF
TRBV7-2,NA,NA,TRBJ2-7,TGTGCCAGCAGTCCAAAATTACAGGTCCCCTACGAGCAGTACTTC,CASSPKLQVPYEQYF
TRBV27,NA,once,TRBJ2-3,TGTGCCAGCAGTCTTGGCTCGGCAGGGCGCGCAGATACGCAGTATTTT,CASSLGSAGRADTQYF
TRBV5-1,NA,few,TRBJ2-3,TGCGCCTCCCGTGAGGCAGGGTTAACAGATACGCAGTATTTT,CASREAGLTDTQYF
TRBV5-1,TRBD1,NA,TRBJ2-1,TGCGCCAGCAGCCGGGACAGTGGGGAGCAGTTCTTC,CASSRDSGEQFF
TRBV18,NA,NA,TRBJ2-1,TGTGCCAGCTCACCACCGGCGCAGTCGGGTGAGCAGTTCTTC,CASSPPAQSGEQFF
TRBV5-1,NA,few,TRBJ1-2,TGCGCCAGCAGTCCAGAGGGGAATGATGGTGGCTACACCTTC,CASSPEGNDGGYTF
TRBV19,NA,few,TRBJ2-2,TGTGCCAGTAGCCAATCCGGGCAGGGGTTAACCGGGGAGCTGTTTTTT,CASSQSGQGLTGELFF
TRBV19,TRBD1,NA,TRBJ1-5,TGTGCCAGTAAGCGGACAGGGGTTAATCAGCCCCAGCATTTT,CASKRTGVNQPQHF
TRBV7-3,TRBD2,NA,TRBJ2-1,TGTGCCAGCAGCTTAACAGGTAGCGGGGGGGCCGGGTCCTACAATGAGCAGTTCTTC,CASSLTGSGGAGSYNEQFF
TRBV19,NA,NA,TRBJ2-7,TGTGCCAGTAGTATATCGGGGGCCCGAGACACAGTCTACGAGCAGTACTTC,CASSISGARDTVYEQYF
TRBV9,NA,NA,TRBJ2-3,TGTGCCAGCAAAAGGGGCTCCACAGATACGCAGTATTTT,CASKRGSTDTQYF
TRBV5-1,NA,NA,TRBJ2-7,TGCGCCAGCAGCTTGCGTGGCGACAGCCACTACGAGCAGTACTTC,CASSLRGDSHYEQYF
TRBV11-3,TRBD1,NA,TRBJ1-6,TGTGCCAGCAGCTTAGATAAGGACAGGGGGCCCCACGCCCTCCACTTT,CASSLDKDRGPHALHF
TRBV6-1,NA,NA,TRBJ2-7,TGTGCCAGCAGTGGGCGCGACGTAGGGGCCTACGAGCAGTACTTC,CASSGRDVGAYEQYF
TRBV19,TRBD1,NA,TRBJ2-3,TGTGCCAGTAGTGCCACAGGGGGTGCAGATACGCAGTATTTT,CASSATGGADTQYF
TRBV5-4,NA,NA,TRBJ2-7,TGTGCCAGCAGCTTGAGACAGGCGAGCTCCTACGAGCAGTACTTC,CASSLRQASSYEQYF
TRBV7-9,TRBD2,NA,TRBJ2-1,TGTGCCAGCAGCACCAGGGAGCGGGGGGTCGGTGAGCAGTTCTTC,CASSTRERGVGEQFF
TRBV7-9,NA,NA,TRBJ2-3,TGTGCCAGCAGCCCGACCCCACGGGATACGCAGTATTTT,CASSPTPRDTQYF
TRBV5-4,NA,NA,TRBJ2-3,TGTGCCAGCAGCTTGCTGACAGAGCCTAGCACAGATACGCAGTATTTT,CASSLLTEPSTDTQYF
TRBV18,NA,NA,TRBJ2-1,TGTGCCAGCTCACCACGCCGGACGGAGAGCTCCTACAATGAGCAGTTCTTC,CASSPRRTESSYNEQFF
TRBV27,NA,NA,TRBJ2-7,TGTGCCAGCAGTTTCAACCCGACTCTCGAGCAGTACTTC,CASSFNPTLEQYF